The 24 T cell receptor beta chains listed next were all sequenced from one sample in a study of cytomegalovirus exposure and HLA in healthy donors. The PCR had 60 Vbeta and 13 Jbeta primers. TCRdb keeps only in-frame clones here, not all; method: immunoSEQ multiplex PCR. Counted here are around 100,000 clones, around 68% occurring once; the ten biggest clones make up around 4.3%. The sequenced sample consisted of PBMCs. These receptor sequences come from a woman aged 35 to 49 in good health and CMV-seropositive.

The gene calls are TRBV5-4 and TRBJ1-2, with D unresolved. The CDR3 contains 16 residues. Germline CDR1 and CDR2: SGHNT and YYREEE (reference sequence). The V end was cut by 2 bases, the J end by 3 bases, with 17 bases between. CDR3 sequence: CASSFGRLSRDYGYTF. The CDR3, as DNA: TGTGCCAGCAGCTTCGGCAGGTTATCCCGCGACTATGGCTACACCTTC.

Here the CDR3 reads CAWNRDRVSGANVLTF. CDR3 nucleotide sequence: TGTGCCTGGAACCGGGACAGAGTGTCTGGGGCCAACGTCCTGACTTTC. The chain is built from TRBV30 and TRBJ2-6; 7 nucleotides agree with TRBD1. V shed 4 bases, J shed 1 base, and the junction held 7 bases outside the gene matches. Per germline, CDR1 GTSNPN and CDR2 SVGIG (reference sequence). This CDR3 spans 16 amino acids.

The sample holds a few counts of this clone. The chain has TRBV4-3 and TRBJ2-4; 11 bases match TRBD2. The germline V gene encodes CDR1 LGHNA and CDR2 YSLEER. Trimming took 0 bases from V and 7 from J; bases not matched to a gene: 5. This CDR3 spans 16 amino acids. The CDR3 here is CASSQDVSGGANIQYF. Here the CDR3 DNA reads TGCGCCAGCAGCCAAGATGTTAGCGGGGGGGCCAACATTCAGTACTTC.

CDR3 nucleotides: TGTGCCAGCAGGCGCCCTAGCGGGGGCTCCTACGAGCAGTACTTC. It is translated as CASRRPSGGSYEQYF. The rearrangement links TRBV6-1 to TRBJ2-7; 10 positions match TRBD2. The V gene's germline CDR1 is MNHNS and CDR2 SASEGT. The CDR3 totals 15 residues. The V gene end was trimmed by 6 bases and the J gene end by 0 bases; junction bases not matched to a gene: 5.

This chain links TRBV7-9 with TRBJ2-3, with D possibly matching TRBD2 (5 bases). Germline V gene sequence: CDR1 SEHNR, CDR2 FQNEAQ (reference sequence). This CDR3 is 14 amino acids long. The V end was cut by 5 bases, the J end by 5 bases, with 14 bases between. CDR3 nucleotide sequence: TGTGCCAGCAGCATTCTCCGGGAAGGAGATACGCAGTATTTT. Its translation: CASSILREGDTQYF.

CDR3 protein: CASSLGLAPYNEQFF. CDR3 nucleotide sequence: TGCGCCAGCAGCCTTGGACTAGCGCCCTACAATGAGCAGTTCTTC. The V call is TRBV4-3, the J call TRBJ2-1; 9 nucleotides align to TRBD2. The germline V gene encodes CDR1 LGHNA and CDR2 YSLEER. V lost 4 bases to trimming and J lost 2 bases; unmatched junction nucleotides: 3. The CDR3 length is 15 residues.

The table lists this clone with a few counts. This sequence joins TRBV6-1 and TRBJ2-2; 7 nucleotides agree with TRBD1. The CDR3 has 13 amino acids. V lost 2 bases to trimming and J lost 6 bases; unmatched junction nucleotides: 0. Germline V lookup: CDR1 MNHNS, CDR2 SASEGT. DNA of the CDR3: TGTGCCAGCAGTGAACAGGGGGCCGGGGAGCTGTTTTTT. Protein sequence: CASSEQGAGELFF.

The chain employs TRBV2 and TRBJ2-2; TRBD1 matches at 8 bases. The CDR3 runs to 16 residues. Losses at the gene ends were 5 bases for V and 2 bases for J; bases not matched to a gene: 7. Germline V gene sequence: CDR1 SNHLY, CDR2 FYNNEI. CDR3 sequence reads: CASSYQGAFNTGELFF. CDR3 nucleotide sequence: TGTGCCAGCAGTTATCAGGGGGCCTTCAACACCGGGGAGCTGTTTTTT.

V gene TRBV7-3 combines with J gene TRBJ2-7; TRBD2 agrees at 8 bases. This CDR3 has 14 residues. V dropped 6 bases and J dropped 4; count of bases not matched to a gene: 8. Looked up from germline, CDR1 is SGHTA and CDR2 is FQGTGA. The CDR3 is CASSPGLDSYEQYF. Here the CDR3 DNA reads TGTGCCAGCAGTCCGGGACTAGATAGTTACGAGCAGTACTTC.

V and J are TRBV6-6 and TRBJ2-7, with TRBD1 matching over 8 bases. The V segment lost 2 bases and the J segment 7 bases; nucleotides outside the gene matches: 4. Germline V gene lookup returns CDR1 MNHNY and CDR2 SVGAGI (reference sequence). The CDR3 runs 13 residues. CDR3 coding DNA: TGTGCCAGCAGTTACCCCGACAGGGGTGAGCAGTACTTC. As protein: CASSYPDRGEQYF.

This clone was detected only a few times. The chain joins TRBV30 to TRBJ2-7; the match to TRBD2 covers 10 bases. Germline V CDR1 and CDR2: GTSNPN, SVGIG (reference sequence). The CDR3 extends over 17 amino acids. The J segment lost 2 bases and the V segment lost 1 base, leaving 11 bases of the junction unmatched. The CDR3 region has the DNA TGTGCCTGGAGTGGGAGAGCGGGGGGGCCAAAAACCTACGAGCAGTACTTC. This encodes CAWSGRAGGPKTYEQYF.

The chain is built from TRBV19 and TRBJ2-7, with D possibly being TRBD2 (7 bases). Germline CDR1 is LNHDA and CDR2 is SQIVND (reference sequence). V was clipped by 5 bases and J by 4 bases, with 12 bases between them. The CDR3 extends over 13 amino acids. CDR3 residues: CASSRGAQYEQYF. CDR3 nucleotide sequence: TGTGCCAGTAGTCGGGGGGCGCAGTACGAGCAGTACTTC.

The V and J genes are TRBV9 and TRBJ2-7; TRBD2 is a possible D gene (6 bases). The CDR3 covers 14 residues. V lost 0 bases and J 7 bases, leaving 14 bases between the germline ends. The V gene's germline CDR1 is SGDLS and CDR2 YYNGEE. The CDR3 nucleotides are TGTGCCAGCAGCGTAGCATCCGGGGCGGGGGAGCAGTACTTC. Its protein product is CASSVASGAGEQYF.

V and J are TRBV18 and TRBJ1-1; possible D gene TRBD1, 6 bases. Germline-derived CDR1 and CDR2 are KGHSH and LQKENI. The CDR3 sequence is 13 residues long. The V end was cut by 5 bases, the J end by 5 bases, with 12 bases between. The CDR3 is CASSVQGWTEAFF. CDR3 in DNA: TGTGCCAGCTCAGTACAGGGATGGACTGAAGCTTTCTTT.

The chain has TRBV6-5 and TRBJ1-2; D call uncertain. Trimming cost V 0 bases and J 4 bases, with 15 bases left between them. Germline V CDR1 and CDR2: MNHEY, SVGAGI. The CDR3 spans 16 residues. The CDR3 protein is CASSYSNAYASYGYTF. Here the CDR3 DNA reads TGTGCCAGCAGTTACTCGAACGCCTATGCCTCCTATGGCTACACCTTC.

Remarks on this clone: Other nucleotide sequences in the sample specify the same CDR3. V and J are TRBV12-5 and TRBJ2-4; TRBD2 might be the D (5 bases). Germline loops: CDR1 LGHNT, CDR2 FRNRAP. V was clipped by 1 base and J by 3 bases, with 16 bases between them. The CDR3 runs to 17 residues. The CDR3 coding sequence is TGTGCTAGTGGTTTGGGACTCTCCGGGGTGGTCAAAAACATTCAGTACTTC. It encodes CASGLGLSGVVKNIQYF.

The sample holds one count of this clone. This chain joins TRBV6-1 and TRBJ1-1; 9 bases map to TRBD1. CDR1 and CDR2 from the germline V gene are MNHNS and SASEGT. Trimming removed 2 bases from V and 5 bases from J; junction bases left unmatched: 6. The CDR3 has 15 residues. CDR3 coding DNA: TGTGCCAGCAGTGAACACAGGGGGCGAGGTACTGAAGCTTTCTTT. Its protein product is CASSEHRGRGTEAFF.

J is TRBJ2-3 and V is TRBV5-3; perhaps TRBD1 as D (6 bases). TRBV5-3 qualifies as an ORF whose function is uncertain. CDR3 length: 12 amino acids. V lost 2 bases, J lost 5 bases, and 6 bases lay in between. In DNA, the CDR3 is TGTGCCAGAAGCTTCAGGGGAGATACGCAGTATTTT. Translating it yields CARSFRGDTQYF.

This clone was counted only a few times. CDR3 nucleotides: TGTGCCAGCAGAGTAGGAGACAGGGGGACCTACGAGCAGTACTTC. Its protein product is CASRVGDRGTYEQYF. The gene calls are TRBV6-1 and TRBJ2-7; 9 nucleotides line up with TRBD1. V shed 6 bases, J shed 2 bases, and the junction held 8 bases outside the gene matches. The CDR3 runs to 15 residues. The germline V gene encodes CDR1 MNHNS and CDR2 SASEGT.

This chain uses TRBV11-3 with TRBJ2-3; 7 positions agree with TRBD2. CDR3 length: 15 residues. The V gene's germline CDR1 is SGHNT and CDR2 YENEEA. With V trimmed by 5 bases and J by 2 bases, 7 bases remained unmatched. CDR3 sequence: CASSRGGSDTDTQYF. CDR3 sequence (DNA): TGTGCCAGCAGCCGCGGGGGTAGCGACACAGATACGCAGTATTTT.

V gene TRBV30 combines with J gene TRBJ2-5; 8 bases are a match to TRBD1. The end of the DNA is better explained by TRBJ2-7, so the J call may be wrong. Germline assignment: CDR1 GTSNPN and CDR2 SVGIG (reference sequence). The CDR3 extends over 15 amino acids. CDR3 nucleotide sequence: TGTGCCTGGAGTGTCAGGGACAGGAAAGGCTACGAGCAGTACTTC. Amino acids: CAWSVRDRKGYEQYF.

The CDR3 nucleotides are TGTGCCAGCAGATCACAAGAGACCCAGTACTTC. It translates to CASRSQETQYF. The chain employs TRBV5-4 and TRBJ2-5; D unclear. Trimming pared 5 bases from V and 2 bases from J, leaving 4 bases between. The CDR3 is 11 amino acids. Germline assignment: CDR1 SGHNT and CDR2 YYREEE (reference sequence).

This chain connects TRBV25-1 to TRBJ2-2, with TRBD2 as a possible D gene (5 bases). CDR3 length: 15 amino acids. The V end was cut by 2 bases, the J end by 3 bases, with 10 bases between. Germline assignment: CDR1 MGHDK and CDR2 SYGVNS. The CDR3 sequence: CASSEGGLDTGELFF. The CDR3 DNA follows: TGTGCCAGCAGTGAAGGAGGTTTGGACACCGGGGAGCTGTTTTTT.

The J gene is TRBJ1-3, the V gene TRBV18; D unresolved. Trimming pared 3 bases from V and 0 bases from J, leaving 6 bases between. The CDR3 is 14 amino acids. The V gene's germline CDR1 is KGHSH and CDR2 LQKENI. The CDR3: CASSPELSGNTIYF. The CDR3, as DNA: TGTGCCAGCTCACCTGAACTCTCTGGAAACACCATATATTTT. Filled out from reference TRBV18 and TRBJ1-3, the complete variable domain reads NAGVMQNPRHLVRRRGQEARLRCSPMKGHSHVYWYRQLPEEGLKFMVYLQKENIIDESGMPKERFSAEFPKEGPSILRIQQVVRGDSAAYFCASSPELSGNTIYFGEGSWLTVV.